Each of the 17 T cell receptor beta chains below was sequenced from the same sample in a study of blood T cell repertoires in COVID-19. Using immunoSEQ multiplex PCR, the repertoire was profiled, and TCRdb retains in-frame clones only, with some absent. The table records around 340,000 clones, 89% of them present only once. Source material: peripheral blood. The source of these receptors is a woman aged 55-70 years with COVID-19, enrolled during active disease.

The chain employs TRBV19 and TRBJ1-4; possible D gene TRBD1, 5 bases. This CDR3 contains 15 residues. The V end lost 3 bases, the J end lost 4 bases, and 12 bases lay between the germline ends. Per germline, CDR1 LNHDA and CDR2 SQIVND (reference sequence). CDR3 region: CASSIARTFNEKLFF. CDR3 bases: TGTGCCAGTAGTATTGCAAGGACATTTAATGAAAAACTGTTTTTT.

The rearrangement uses TRBV18 and TRBJ1-2; no firm D call. The CDR3 extends over 15 amino acids. Germline CDR1 reads KGHSH; CDR2 reads LQKENI. Trimming took off 5 bases at V and 1 base at J, with 14 bases between the two ends. CDR3 sequence: CASSATSEINYGYTF. The CDR3 nucleotides are TGTGCCAGCTCAGCCACATCCGAAATTAACTATGGCTACACCTTC. Filled out from reference TRBV18 and TRBJ1-2, the complete variable domain reads NAGVMQNPRHLVRRRGQEARLRCSPMKGHSHVYWYRQLPEEGLKFMVYLQKENIIDESGMPKERFSAEFPKEGPSILRIQQVVRGDSAAYFCASSATSEINYGYTFGSGTRLTVV.

Only one count was recorded for this clone. This chain uses TRBV5-8 with TRBJ2-1, with D perhaps matching TRBD1 (8 bases). This CDR3 contains 15 residues. Germline V gives CDR1 SGHTS, CDR2 YDEGEE. Trimming removed 2 bases from V and 7 bases from J, with 16 bases in between. CDR3 nucleotide sequence: TGTGCCAGCAGCTTATGGACAGGGAGGGGGAATGAGCAGTTCTTC. As protein: CASSLWTGRGNEQFF.

V is TRBV2 and J is TRBJ2-7, with unresolved D. Trimming shortened V by 2 bases and J by 6 bases, and 11 bases separated the two germline ends. The CDR3 loop spans 13 amino acids. Germline loops: CDR1 SNHLY, CDR2 FYNNEI. CDR3 region: CASSESQTPEQYF. CDR3 nucleotides: TGTGCCAGCAGTGAATCGCAGACACCCGAGCAGTACTTC.

This clone appeared once. The V gene is TRBV30, the J gene TRBJ1-6; D unclear. The CDR3 is 14 residues long. V was shortened by 3 bases and J by 13 bases, with 19 bases between the two germline ends. CDR1 and CDR2 (germline): GTSNPN, SVGIG (reference sequence). The CDR3 sequence: CAWRPGVVLSPLHF. The CDR3 DNA reads as TGTGCCTGGAGACCAGGCGTGGTACTTTCCCCCCTCCACTTT.

Here the CDR3 DNA reads TGTGCCAGCAGCTCACTTGACCGGGACAGGGTTAAGGAGCTGTTTTTT. This codes for CASSSLDRDRVKELFF. The chain recombines TRBV5-5 with TRBJ2-2; TRBD1 matches 9 bases. This CDR3 is built from 16 residues. Germline trimming cut 3 bases from V and 10 bases from J; bases unmatched to any gene: 13. Looked up from germline, CDR1 is SGHKS and CDR2 is YYEKEE (reference sequence).

The rearrangement uses TRBV5-1 and TRBJ2-3, with a weak D call TRBD2 (5 bases). Germline loops: CDR1 SGHRS, CDR2 YFSETQ. This CDR3 contains 14 residues. The V gene lost 4 bases and the J gene lost 1 base, with 10 bases spanning the gap. The CDR3 sequence: CASSASLGTDTQYF. The DNA for the CDR3 is TGCGCCAGCAGCGCCTCACTAGGCACAGATACGCAGTATTTT.

This chain links TRBV27 with TRBJ1-3; D is uncertain. Germline V lookup: CDR1 MNHEY, CDR2 SMNVEV (reference sequence). The CDR3 runs to 13 residues. Trimming removed 2 bases from V and 4 bases from J, with 6 bases in between. For the CDR3, the DNA is TGTGCCAGCAGTTTAAGGGAGGGAAACACCATATATTTT. Encoded protein: CASSLREGNTIYF.

The CDR3 loop is CASSGAGSANYGYTF. The CDR3 nucleotides are TGTGCCAGCAGCGGCGCCGGGTCCGCTAACTATGGCTACACCTTC. V gene TRBV5-4 combines with J gene TRBJ1-2, with unresolved D. With 4 bases removed from V and 0 bases from J, the gap between germline ends came to 13 bases. The germline gives CDR1 SGHNT, CDR2 YYREEE (reference sequence). The CDR3 is made up of 15 amino acids.

This clone was counted between two and nine times. The rearrangement joins TRBV2 to TRBJ2-2, with D possibly being TRBD2 (5 bases). Trimming removed 8 bases at V and 7 bases at J, with 5 bases between. Germline CDR1 SNHLY, CDR2 FYNNEI. This CDR3 has 10 amino acids. In nucleotides, the CDR3 is TGTGCCAGCGAGGGCGGGGAGCTGTTTTTT. Its translation is CASEGGELFF.

J is TRBJ2-5 and V is TRBV6-1, with 7 bases fitting TRBD1. Germline lookup yields CDR1 MNHNS and CDR2 SASEGT. The CDR3 sequence is 16 residues long. J gave up 5 bases and V 0 bases, and 9 bases lay outside the gene matches. The CDR3, as DNA: TGTGCCAGCAGTGAAGCCCCGAGGGGGCGCTGGGAGACCCAGTACTTC. Its protein product is CASSEAPRGRWETQYF.

This clone was picked up one time. This chain links TRBV5-8 with TRBJ1-1; a possible D gene is TRBD1 (5 bases). The CDR3 extends over 13 amino acids. V lost 0 bases to trimming and J lost 4 bases, with 7 bases between them. Germline V gives CDR1 SGHTS, CDR2 YDEGEE. The CDR3 spells CASSLGRGTEAFF. As DNA, the CDR3 is TGTGCCAGCAGCTTGGGGAGGGGCACTGAAGCTTTCTTT.

The chain joins TRBV5-1 to TRBJ2-1; 15 bases fit TRBD2. Per germline, CDR1 SGHRS and CDR2 YFSETQ. The V segment lost 0 bases and the J segment 9 bases; nucleotides outside the gene matches: 4. CDR3 length equals 16 residues. This CDR3 is CASSLAGLAGGREQFF. CDR3 nucleotides: TGCGCCAGCAGCTTGGCTGGACTAGCGGGGGGGCGTGAGCAGTTCTTC.

This chain links TRBV6-1 with TRBJ2-7; 13 bases line up with TRBD2. The ends lost 5 bases at V and 1 base at J; junction bases unmatched: 2. Germline V CDR1 and CDR2: MNHNS, SASEGT. The CDR3 consists of 15 residues. CDR3 sequence: CASSSTSGGSYEQYF. CDR3 sequence (DNA): TGTGCCAGCAGTTCGACTAGCGGGGGGTCCTACGAGCAGTACTTC.

The gene calls are TRBV2 and TRBJ1-6; 10 nucleotides agree with TRBD1. Trimming removed 8 bases from V and 9 bases from J; junction bases left unmatched: 1. The CDR3 is made up of 12 amino acids. Per germline, CDR1 SNHLY and CDR2 FYNNEI. The CDR3 here is CASRTGGSPLHF. The CDR3 nucleotides are TGTGCCAGCCGGACAGGGGGTTCACCCCTCCACTTT. Drawing the rest from reference TRBV2 and TRBJ1-6, the complete variable domain is EPEVTQTPSHQVTQMGQEVILRCVPISNHLYFYWYRQILGQKVEFLVSFYNNEISEKSEIFDDQFSVERPDGSNFTLKIRSTKLEDSAMYFCASRTGGSPLHFGNGTRLTVT.

This clone has more than one count but fewer than ten. The gene calls are TRBV6-5 and TRBJ1-1; TRBD1 agrees at 8 bases. The junction had 11 bases not matched to a gene; V was cut back by 6 bases and J by 11 bases. The CDR3 spans 13 residues. Germline values: CDR1 MNHEY, CDR2 SVGAGI. CDR3 sequence: CASRSEDRGWAFF. The CDR3 nucleotides read TGTGCCAGCAGATCCGAAGACAGGGGTTGGGCTTTCTTT.

The rearrangement uses TRBV15 and TRBJ1-1; a possible D gene is TRBD1 (5 bases). Trimming cost V 1 base and J 1 base, with 10 bases left between them. From germline, CDR1 is LNHNV and CDR2 YYDKDF (reference sequence). This CDR3 has 15 amino acids. The CDR3 loop is CATSRGGTQNTEAFF. In DNA, the CDR3 is TGTGCCACCAGCAGAGGGGGCACCCAGAACACTGAAGCTTTCTTT. Full variable domain (outside the CDR3, taken from reference TRBV15 and TRBJ1-1): DAMVIQNPRYQVTQFGKPVTLSCSQTLNHNVMYWYQQKSSQAPKLLFHYYDKDFNNEADTPDNFQSRRPNTSFCFLDIRSPGLGDTAMYLCATSRGGTQNTEAFFGQGTRLTVV.